This is a list of T cell receptor beta chains from one sample in a study of T cells after yellow fever vaccination. TCRdb analysed the 5' RACE reads with MiXCR anew, one entry per CDR3 protein. The repertoire holds 300,000 to 350,000 distinct CDR3 sequences, with about 7.8% as singletons. Material: PBMCs, obtained about 49 days after the first yellow fever vaccination. These TCRs come from a man between 18 and 29 years old who received the YFV17D yellow fever vaccine. Both conserved end residues are part of each CDR3. D genes are given only for firm matches. Rows may omit the clone size; those that give it use once, few, many or a size class.

size: .
V: TRBV5-5
J: TRBJ1-2
D: .
DNA: TGTGCCAGCAACCGGGCGCTACACGATTATTATGGCTACACCTTC
CDR3: CASNRALHDYYGYTF

size: .
V: TRBV4-3
J: TRBJ2-5
D: TRBD2
DNA: TGCGCCAGCAGCCAAGATTCCGCGGGGGGCTGGGAGACCCAGTACTTC
CDR3: CASSQDSAGGWETQYF

size: .
V: TRBV15
J: TRBJ1-1
D: .
DNA: TGTGCCACCAGCAGTCACAGGGAGAACACTGAAGCTTTCTTT
CDR3: CATSSHRENTEAFF

size: few
V: TRBV7-3
J: TRBJ2-2
D: TRBD2
DNA: TGTGCCAGCAGGCCACCGGGACTAGCTGTCGCCGGGGAGCTGTTTTTT
CDR3: CASRPPGLAVAGELFF

size: .
V: TRBV5-1
J: TRBJ1-1
D: TRBD1
DNA: TGCGCCAGCAGCTCGGGACAGGGTACTAACACTGAAGCTTTCTTT
CDR3: CASSSGQGTNTEAFF

size: many
V: TRBV12-3/TRBV12-4
J: TRBJ1-1
D: .
DNA: TGTGCCAGCAGTTTAGGACAGGTACAAGAAGCTTTCTTT
CDR3: CASSLGQVQEAFF

size: .
V: TRBV28
J: TRBJ1-6
D: TRBD1
DNA: TGTGCCAGCACCGATTGGGTGACAGGGGGTTCACCCCTCCACTTT
CDR3: CASTDWVTGGSPLHF

size: .
V: TRBV10-3
J: TRBJ1-2
D: TRBD1
DNA: TGTGCCATCAGTGGCCTGACAGGGGCCGGCTATGGCTACACCTTC
CDR3: CAISGLTGAGYGYTF

size: few
V: TRBV6-5
J: TRBJ2-3
D: .
DNA: TGTGCCAGCGGCGGGGCGATCACGCAGTATTTT
CDR3: CASGGAITQYF

size: many
V: TRBV5-4
J: TRBJ1-2
D: TRBD1
DNA: TGTGCCAGCAGCTTGGACAGGGGAAGCTATGGCTACACCTTC
CDR3: CASSLDRGSYGYTF

size: many
V: TRBV6-5
J: TRBJ1-6
D: TRBD1
DNA: TGTGCCAGCAGTTACCGGAACAGGGGGGATTCACCCCTCCACTTT
CDR3: CASSYRNRGDSPLHF

size: .
V: TRBV10-1
J: TRBJ1-2
D: .
DNA: TGCGCCAGCAGCTCGTGGCAGGCCCCGTTAGTGAGGACCTTC
CDR3: CASSSWQAPLVRTF

size: .
V: TRBV30
J: TRBJ1-1
D: TRBD1
DNA: TGTGCCTGGAGTACGACAGGGATGAACACTGAAGCTTTCTTT
CDR3: CAWSTTGMNTEAFF

size: many
V: TRBV5-1
J: TRBJ1-1
D: .
DNA: TGCGCCAGCAGCTTGTTATCACGAGGAGGAAACACTGAAGCTTTCTTT
CDR3: CASSLLSRGGNTEAFF

size: few
V: TRBV5-4
J: TRBJ2-3
D: .
DNA: TGTGCCAGCAAATCCCGGCTTGGTGGGGCAGGAGATACGCAGTATTTT
CDR3: CASKSRLGGAGDTQYF

size: .
V: TRBV5-1
J: TRBJ2-3
D: TRBD1
DNA: TGCGCCAGCAGCTTGGGACAGGGGATCACAGATACGCAGTATTTT
CDR3: CASSLGQGITDTQYF

size: few
V: TRBV7-3
J: TRBJ2-5
D: .
DNA: TGTGCCAGCGCCCTACACGGCGTGAGATCCCAAGAGACCCAGTACTTC
CDR3: CASALHGVRSQETQYF

size: few
V: TRBV12-3/TRBV12-4
J: TRBJ2-1
D: .
DNA: TGTGCCAGCAGCCCCCAGGGGCCCAATGAGCAGTTCTTC
CDR3: CASSPQGPNEQFF

size: .
V: TRBV4-1
J: TRBJ1-6
D: TRBD1
DNA: TGCGCCAGCAGCCAAGCTAACTTCGGGACAGGGCATAATTCACCCCTCCACTTT
CDR3: CASSQANFGTGHNSPLHF

size: many
V: TRBV24-1
J: TRBJ2-3
D: TRBD1
DNA: TGTGCCACCAGTGATTGGGGACAGGGCCGGGATCTACAGCGAAGGGATACGCAGTATTTT
CDR3: CATSDWGQGRDLQRRDTQYF

size: .
V: TRBV4-3
J: TRBJ1-2
D: .
DNA: TGCGCCAGCAGCCAAGATTCGGGACCGTATGGCTACACCTTC
CDR3: CASSQDSGPYGYTF

size: .
V: TRBV5-5
J: TRBJ2-5
D: TRBD1
DNA: TGTGCCAGCAGCTCGCCAAGGGGGCGGAAGACCCAGTACTTC
CDR3: CASSSPRGRKTQYF

size: few
V: TRBV7-8
J: TRBJ1-2
D: .
DNA: TGTGCCAGCAGCGACCGTAATTTTGTGAAAAACTATGGCTACACCTTC
CDR3: CASSDRNFVKNYGYTF

size: .
V: TRBV5-1
J: TRBJ2-7
D: .
DNA: TGCGCCAGCAGCTGGGACGGGCCCCTCGCGTACTTC
CDR3: CASSWDGPLAYF

size: few
V: TRBV7-2
J: TRBJ2-7
D: TRBD2
DNA: TGTGCCAGCAGCTCAATTACCGGGGGGGGGTACGAGCAGTACTTC
CDR3: CASSSITGGGYEQYF

size: few
V: TRBV5-4
J: TRBJ1-1
D: TRBD1
DNA: TGTGCCAGCAGCTGGGACAGGGGGGGAGAAACTGAAGCTTTCTTT
CDR3: CASSWDRGGETEAFF

size: few
V: TRBV6-5
J: TRBJ1-1
D: .
DNA: TGTGCCAGCAGTTACTCGACCCAAGGGGAAGCTTTCTTT
CDR3: CASSYSTQGEAFF

size: many
V: TRBV20-1
J: TRBJ1-5
D: .
DNA: TGCAGTGCAAGGAGTCAGGGTGATCAGCCCCAGCATTTT
CDR3: CSARSQGDQPQHF

size: few
V: TRBV2
J: TRBJ1-4
D: .
DNA: TGTGCCAGCAGCGGGTCCGGGCTCCGGTGGGAAAAACTGTTTTTT
CDR3: CASSGSGLRWEKLFF

size: .
V: TRBV4-2
J: TRBJ2-1
D: .
DNA: TGTGCCAGCAGCCAAGGAGGGGGGCACGACTCCTACAATGAGCAGTTCTTC
CDR3: CASSQGGGHDSYNEQFF

size: few
V: TRBV4-3
J: TRBJ2-2
D: .
DNA: TGCGCCAGCAGCCAACTGAAGGCAGCGGGGAACACCGGGGAGCTGTTTTTT
CDR3: CASSQLKAAGNTGELFF

size: .
V: TRBV12-3/TRBV12-4
J: TRBJ1-3
D: .
DNA: TGTGCCAGCAGTTCAGCACGGAGCTCTGGAAACACCATATATTTT
CDR3: CASSSARSSGNTIYF